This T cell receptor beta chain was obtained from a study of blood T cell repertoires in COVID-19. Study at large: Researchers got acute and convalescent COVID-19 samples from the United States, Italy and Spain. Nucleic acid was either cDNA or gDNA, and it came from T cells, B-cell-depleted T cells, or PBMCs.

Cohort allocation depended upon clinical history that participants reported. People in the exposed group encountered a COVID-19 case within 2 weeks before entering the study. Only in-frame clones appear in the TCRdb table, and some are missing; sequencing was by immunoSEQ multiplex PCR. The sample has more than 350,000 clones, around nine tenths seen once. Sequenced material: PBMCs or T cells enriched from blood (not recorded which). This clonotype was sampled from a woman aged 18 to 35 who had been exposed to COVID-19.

As DNA, the CDR3 is TGTGCCAGCAGTCGTTATGGGCATACCCCCTCACCCCTCCACTTT. Encoded protein: CASSRYGHTPSPLHF. This chain connects TRBV27 to TRBJ1-6; D call uncertain. V lost 5 bases, J lost 10 bases, and 18 bases lay in between. Germline V CDR1 and CDR2: MNHEY, SMNVEV (reference sequence). This CDR3 has 15 amino acids.